A selection of T cell receptor beta chains follows, all from one sample in a study of blood T cells in healthy people across ages. TCRdb itself ran the 5' RACE reads through MiXCR, one entry per CDR3 protein. The sample contains approximately 830,000 distinct CDR3 sequences, around 62% of which appear only once. Source material: blood. The receptor set was obtained from a man younger than 45 in good health. The CDR3 runs from the conserved cysteine through the conserved F or W. Each record gives: V gene, J gene, D gene, clone size, CDR3 protein, CDR3 DNA. A D gene is named only where the DNA matches it firmly. Size is omitted from some rows. Given values are once, few, many or a class for expanded clones.

v_gene: TRBV29-1
j_gene: TRBJ2-3
d_gene: TRBD2
abundance: few
CDR3aa: CSGASGGTDTQYF
CDR3nt: TGCAGCGGGGCTAGCGGAGGCACAGATACGCAGTATTTT

v_gene: TRBV10-3
j_gene: TRBJ2-3
d_gene: -
abundance: few
CDR3aa: CAISESPEVTDTQYF
CDR3nt: TGTGCCATCAGTGAGTCGCCAGAGGTGACAGATACGCAGTATTTT

v_gene: TRBV5-6
j_gene: TRBJ2-3
d_gene: TRBD2
abundance: few
CDR3aa: CASSLFRTSGGAGNTQYF
CDR3nt: TGTGCCAGCAGCTTGTTTAGGACTAGCGGGGGGGCCGGTAATACGCAGTATTTT

v_gene: TRBV20-1
j_gene: TRBJ1-1
d_gene: -
abundance: -
CDR3aa: CSARVGGEDTEAFF
CDR3nt: TGCAGTGCTAGAGTAGGGGGGGAGGACACTGAAGCTTTCTTT

v_gene: TRBV20-1
j_gene: TRBJ2-1
d_gene: TRBD1
abundance: few
CDR3aa: CSAIGQGANEQFF
CDR3nt: TGCAGTGCCATCGGACAGGGGGCGAATGAGCAGTTCTTC

v_gene: TRBV27
j_gene: TRBJ2-5
d_gene: -
abundance: -
CDR3aa: CASSLSRIETQYF
CDR3nt: TGTGCCAGCAGTTTATCGCGGATTGAGACCCAGTACTTC

v_gene: TRBV13
j_gene: TRBJ2-7
d_gene: -
abundance: -
CDR3aa: CASSSRGWGANYEQYF
CDR3nt: TGTGCCAGCAGCTCCCGGGGTTGGGGGGCCAACTACGAGCAGTACTTC

v_gene: TRBV27
j_gene: TRBJ1-5
d_gene: -
abundance: few
CDR3aa: CASSEGNQPQHF
CDR3nt: TGTGCCAGCAGTGAGGGAAATCAGCCCCAGCATTTT

v_gene: TRBV10-3
j_gene: TRBJ2-1
d_gene: -
abundance: once
CDR3aa: CAISARDHYNEQFF
CDR3nt: TGTGCCATCAGTGCGCGGGACCACTACAATGAGCAGTTCTTC

v_gene: TRBV24-1
j_gene: TRBJ2-3
d_gene: TRBD1
abundance: -
CDR3aa: CATSDSGTGGTDTQYF
CDR3nt: TGTGCCACCAGTGATTCGGGGACAGGGGGCACAGATACGCAGTATTTT

v_gene: TRBV14
j_gene: TRBJ1-2
d_gene: TRBD1
abundance: -
CDR3aa: CASSQTTGIYGYTF
CDR3nt: TGTGCCAGCAGCCAAACGACAGGGATCTATGGCTACACCTTC

v_gene: TRBV11-2
j_gene: TRBJ1-6
d_gene: TRBD1
abundance: -
CDR3aa: CASSSIGQGGSPLHF
CDR3nt: TGTGCCAGCAGCTCGATCGGACAGGGAGGGTCACCCCTCCACTTT

v_gene: TRBV29-1
j_gene: TRBJ1-2
d_gene: TRBD1
abundance: -
CDR3aa: CTVTGGLDYGYTF
CDR3nt: TGCACCGTAACAGGGGGGTTAGACTATGGCTACACCTTC

v_gene: TRBV29-1
j_gene: TRBJ2-5
d_gene: -
abundance: few
CDR3aa: CSVEGKLETQYF
CDR3nt: TGCAGCGTTGAAGGGAAATTAGAGACCCAGTACTTC

v_gene: TRBV6-1
j_gene: TRBJ1-1
d_gene: TRBD1
abundance: -
CDR3aa: CASREQGAVMNTEAFF
CDR3nt: TGTGCCAGCAGGGAACAGGGGGCGGTTATGAACACTGAAGCTTTCTTT

v_gene: TRBV27
j_gene: TRBJ1-5
d_gene: TRBD1
abundance: -
CDR3aa: CASSLSGQGPNQPQHF
CDR3nt: TGTGCCAGCAGTTTATCCGGACAGGGCCCTAATCAGCCCCAGCATTTT

v_gene: TRBV11-2
j_gene: TRBJ2-5
d_gene: -
abundance: -
CDR3aa: CASSLDATLRQETQYF
CDR3nt: TGTGCCAGCAGCCTGGACGCAACACTACGCCAAGAGACCCAGTACTTC

v_gene: TRBV11-3
j_gene: TRBJ2-3
d_gene: -
abundance: many
CDR3aa: CASSLGASTDTQYF
CDR3nt: TGTGCCAGCAGCTTAGGTGCTAGCACAGATACGCAGTATTTT

v_gene: TRBV20-1
j_gene: TRBJ2-5
d_gene: -
abundance: -
CDR3aa: CSARGRDTQETQYF
CDR3nt: TGCAGTGCTAGAGGCCGGGACACCCAAGAGACCCAGTACTTC

v_gene: TRBV12-3/TRBV12-4
j_gene: TRBJ1-2
d_gene: -
abundance: few
CDR3aa: CASSLYLGYTF
CDR3nt: TGTGCCAGCAGTTTATACCTCGGCTACACCTTC

v_gene: TRBV7-2
j_gene: TRBJ2-7
d_gene: -
abundance: few
CDR3aa: CASSPQNEQYF
CDR3nt: TGTGCCAGCAGCCCGCAAAACGAGCAGTACTTC

v_gene: TRBV7-2
j_gene: TRBJ1-3
d_gene: TRBD1
abundance: -
CDR3aa: CASSGRDRTYSGNTIYF
CDR3nt: TGTGCCAGCAGCGGTCGGGACAGGACCTACTCTGGAAACACCATATATTTT

v_gene: TRBV11-2
j_gene: TRBJ2-5
d_gene: -
abundance: -
CDR3aa: CASSLTGPALQETQYF
CDR3nt: TGTGCCAGCAGCTTAACAGGCCCAGCCCTTCAGGAGACCCAGTACTTC

v_gene: TRBV6-4
j_gene: TRBJ2-5
d_gene: -
abundance: -
CDR3aa: CASSDFGGKTLDEQYF
CDR3nt: TGTGCCAGCAGTGACTTCGGGGGAAAGACACTGGATGAGCAGTACTTC

v_gene: TRBV2
j_gene: TRBJ1-6
d_gene: -
abundance: -
CDR3aa: CASREEARSPLHF
CDR3nt: TGTGCCAGCAGAGAGGAGGCCAGATCACCCCTCCACTTT

v_gene: TRBV6-6
j_gene: TRBJ2-1
d_gene: TRBD1
abundance: -
CDR3aa: CASNTGVSAYEQFF
CDR3nt: TGTGCCAGCAATACAGGGGTCTCGGCCTACGAGCAGTTCTTC

v_gene: TRBV6-6
j_gene: TRBJ2-7
d_gene: -
abundance: -
CDR3aa: CASSGVTGEGYEQYF
CDR3nt: TGTGCCAGCAGTGGGGTTACAGGGGAGGGGTACGAGCAGTACTTC

v_gene: TRBV7-7
j_gene: TRBJ2-5
d_gene: TRBD2
abundance: -
CDR3aa: CASSPSSGGFQETQYF
CDR3nt: TGTGCCAGCAGCCCATCTAGCGGGGGGTTCCAAGAGACCCAGTACTTC

v_gene: TRBV20-1
j_gene: TRBJ2-3
d_gene: TRBD2
abundance: -
CDR3aa: CSARLPGVSGGHSTDTQYF
CDR3nt: TGCAGTGCTAGATTGCCCGGCGTCAGCGGGGGACACAGCACAGATACGCAGTATTTT

v_gene: TRBV28
j_gene: TRBJ2-5
d_gene: -
abundance: few
CDR3aa: CASSRRNKETQYF
CDR3nt: TGTGCCAGCAGTCGCAGGAATAAAGAGACCCAGTACTTC

v_gene: TRBV9
j_gene: TRBJ2-1
d_gene: -
abundance: -
CDR3aa: CASSLWAGTGYNEQFF
CDR3nt: TGTGCCAGCAGCCTGTGGGCGGGGACGGGTTACAATGAGCAGTTCTTC

v_gene: TRBV5-1
j_gene: TRBJ2-3
d_gene: -
abundance: once
CDR3aa: CASSSELLTDTQYF
CDR3nt: TGCGCCAGCAGCTCGGAACTTCTGACAGATACGCAGTATTTT

v_gene: TRBV5-1
j_gene: TRBJ1-6
d_gene: TRBD1
abundance: -
CDR3aa: CASSFATGTGDSPLHF
CDR3nt: TGCGCCAGCAGCTTCGCAACCGGGACAGGGGACTCACCCCTCCACTTT

v_gene: TRBV20-1
j_gene: TRBJ1-2
d_gene: -
abundance: -
CDR3aa: CSASEEGVKGYGYTF
CDR3nt: TGCAGTGCTAGTGAGGAAGGGGTAAAAGGCTATGGCTACACCTTC

v_gene: TRBV5-5
j_gene: TRBJ2-3
d_gene: -
abundance: -
CDR3aa: CASSLASDSLTRNTQYF
CDR3nt: TGTGCCAGCAGCTTGGCTAGCGATTCCCTTACCCGTAATACGCAGTATTTT

v_gene: TRBV7-2
j_gene: TRBJ1-1
d_gene: -
abundance: few
CDR3aa: CASSYTGRTEAFF
CDR3nt: TGTGCCAGCAGTTACACAGGGAGGACTGAAGCTTTCTTT

v_gene: TRBV7-2
j_gene: TRBJ2-3
d_gene: -
abundance: -
CDR3aa: CASSLGGGYTDTQYF
CDR3nt: TGTGCCAGCAGCTTAGGGGGGGGCTACACAGATACGCAGTATTTT

v_gene: TRBV30
j_gene: TRBJ2-1
d_gene: TRBD2
abundance: few
CDR3aa: CAWIPGLAENEQFF
CDR3nt: TGTGCCTGGATTCCGGGACTAGCGGAAAATGAGCAGTTCTTC

v_gene: TRBV4-2
j_gene: TRBJ1-6
d_gene: -
abundance: few
CDR3aa: CASSQDHLSSSYNSPLHF
CDR3nt: TGTGCCAGCAGCCAAGATCACCTCTCGAGCTCCTATAATTCACCCCTCCACTTT

v_gene: TRBV7-2
j_gene: TRBJ2-3
d_gene: -
abundance: few
CDR3aa: CASSLTGFTDTQYF
CDR3nt: TGTGCCAGCAGCTTGACGGGCTTTACAGATACGCAGTATTTT

v_gene: TRBV2
j_gene: TRBJ2-4
d_gene: -
abundance: -
CDR3aa: CASSELGYNEQYF
CDR3nt: TGTGCCAGCAGTGAACTTGGCTACAATGAGCAGTACTTC

v_gene: TRBV6-5
j_gene: TRBJ1-2
d_gene: TRBD1
abundance: -
CDR3aa: CASSYILQGQGAGGYTF
CDR3nt: TGTGCCAGCAGTTACATCCTCCAGGGACAGGGGGCCGGTGGCTACACCTTC

v_gene: TRBV3-1
j_gene: TRBJ1-2
d_gene: -
abundance: -
CDR3aa: CASSQVPRAYGYTF
CDR3nt: TGTGCCAGCAGCCAAGTCCCCAGAGCCTATGGCTACACCTTC

v_gene: TRBV6-2/TRBV6-3
j_gene: TRBJ2-1
d_gene: -
abundance: few
CDR3aa: CASSSVGNYNEQFF
CDR3nt: TGTGCCAGCAGTTCCGTCGGGAATTACAATGAGCAGTTCTTC

v_gene: TRBV7-9
j_gene: TRBJ1-5
d_gene: -
abundance: few
CDR3aa: CASSPGQKQNQPQHF
CDR3nt: TGTGCCAGCAGCCCCGGACAGAAGCAAAATCAGCCCCAGCATTTT

v_gene: TRBV6-5
j_gene: TRBJ2-2
d_gene: -
abundance: -
CDR3aa: CASTKEATGELFF
CDR3nt: TGTGCCAGCACGAAGGAGGCCACCGGGGAGCTGTTTTTT

v_gene: TRBV10-3
j_gene: TRBJ1-5
d_gene: -
abundance: -
CDR3aa: CAISANTLGGSNQPQHF
CDR3nt: TGTGCCATCAGCGCGAATACCTTAGGAGGGAGCAATCAGCCCCAGCATTTT

v_gene: TRBV27
j_gene: TRBJ1-2
d_gene: TRBD1
abundance: -
CDR3aa: CACSMTGPGDYGYTF
CDR3nt: TGTGCCTGCAGTATGACAGGGCCGGGGGACTATGGCTACACCTTC

v_gene: TRBV7-9
j_gene: TRBJ2-7
d_gene: -
abundance: -
CDR3aa: CASSSTHYEQYF
CDR3nt: TGTGCCAGCAGCTCAACCCACTACGAGCAGTACTTC

v_gene: TRBV18
j_gene: TRBJ1-5
d_gene: -
abundance: once
CDR3aa: CASSPSGGGGQPQHF
CDR3nt: TGTGCCAGCTCACCATCGGGCGGCGGGGGACAGCCCCAGCATTTT

v_gene: TRBV6-6
j_gene: TRBJ2-7
d_gene: TRBD1
abundance: -
CDR3aa: CASTNGQGAIYEQYF
CDR3nt: TGTGCCAGCACCAACGGACAGGGGGCTATCTACGAGCAGTACTTC

v_gene: TRBV28
j_gene: TRBJ1-5
d_gene: -
abundance: -
CDR3aa: CASSHRDGLESQHF
CDR3nt: TGTGCCAGCAGCCACCGGGACGGACTGGAGTCCCAGCATTTT

v_gene: TRBV14
j_gene: TRBJ2-1
d_gene: TRBD1
abundance: -
CDR3aa: CASSQGFLGRGIVNEQFF
CDR3nt: TGTGCCAGCAGCCAAGGCTTTCTCGGCAGGGGGATAGTCAATGAGCAGTTCTTC

v_gene: TRBV7-2
j_gene: TRBJ2-7
d_gene: TRBD1
abundance: few
CDR3aa: CASSLGGDRELSYEQYF
CDR3nt: TGTGCCAGCAGCTTAGGGGGGGACAGGGAATTATCCTACGAGCAGTACTTC

v_gene: TRBV4-3
j_gene: TRBJ2-7
d_gene: TRBD2
abundance: few
CDR3aa: CASSQELAGWNEQYF
CDR3nt: TGCGCCAGCAGCCAAGAACTAGCGGGGTGGAACGAGCAGTACTTC

v_gene: TRBV12-3/TRBV12-4
j_gene: TRBJ1-2
d_gene: TRBD1
abundance: -
CDR3aa: CASSSVPDRHTF
CDR3nt: TGTGCCAGCAGTTCTGTCCCGGACAGGCACACCTTC

v_gene: TRBV10-3
j_gene: TRBJ1-2
d_gene: -
abundance: few
CDR3aa: CAISDVGGPNAYGYTF
CDR3nt: TGTGCCATCAGTGATGTTGGGGGCCCGAACGCCTATGGCTACACCTTC